The source of this T cell receptor (beta chain) is a study of blood T cell repertoires in COVID-19. The overall study: PBMCs, B-cell-depleted T cells, or T cells were the source of the cDNA or gDNA that made up the material.

V shed 1 base and J shed 4 bases, with 7 bases lying between them. CDR1 and CDR2 (germline): KGHSH, LQKENI. The CDR3 sequence is 14 residues long. This table comes from immunoSEQ multiplex PCR, and its TCRdb copy is limited to in-frame clones, with some not included. The table has 200,000 to 250,000 clones, more than 80% seen once. This receptor was obtained from a woman older than 75 with COVID-19, enrolled during active disease. The gene calls are TRBV18 and TRBJ2-2; D is ambiguous. The sample consisted of peripheral blood. The CDR3 protein is CASSPRAATGELFF. The CDR3 nucleotides are TGTGCCAGCTCACCACGGGCAGCCACCGGGGAGCTGTTTTTT.